This T cell receptor beta chain was observed in a study of cytomegalovirus exposure and HLA in healthy donors. The study ran its PCR with 60 Vbeta and 13 Jbeta primers. Per the authors' pipeline: A follow-up analysis tallied 70 million to 80 million unique TCR beta chains, roughly 11 million shared. TCRdb's table, derived via immunoSEQ multiplex PCR, lists solely in-frame clones and lacks some. D and trimming were read from the DNA, whereas the V and J calls and clone size are those reported in that table. The table shows 150,000 to 200,000 clones, with over 70% occurring only once. This CDR3 region has 16 residues. Germline V lookup: CDR1 LNHNV, CDR2 YYDKDF (reference sequence). V gave up 0 bases and J gave up 6 bases; unmatched junction bases: 7. This clone appeared a single time.

V usage is TRBV15 and J usage is TRBJ2-1; 8 bases agree with TRBD2. The source material was PBMCs. The sequence was obtained from a man aged 40-49 years in good health and CMV-seronegative. The CDR3 is CATSRDGTSSVNEQFF. The CDR3 DNA reads TGTGCCACCAGCAGAGACGGGACTAGTAGTGTCAATGAGCAGTTCTTC.